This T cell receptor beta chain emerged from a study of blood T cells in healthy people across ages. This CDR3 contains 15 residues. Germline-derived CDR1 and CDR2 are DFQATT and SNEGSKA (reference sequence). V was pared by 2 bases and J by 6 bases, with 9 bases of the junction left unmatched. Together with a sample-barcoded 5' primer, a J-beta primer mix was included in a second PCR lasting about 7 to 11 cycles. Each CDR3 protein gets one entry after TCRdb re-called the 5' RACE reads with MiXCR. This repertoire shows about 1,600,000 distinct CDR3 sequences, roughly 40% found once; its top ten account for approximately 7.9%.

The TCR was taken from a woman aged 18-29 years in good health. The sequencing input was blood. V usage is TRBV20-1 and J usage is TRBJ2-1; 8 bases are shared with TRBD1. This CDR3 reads CSARSTGEISNEQFF. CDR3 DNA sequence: TGCAGTGCTAGATCGACAGGGGAGATAAGCAATGAGCAGTTCTTC.